This TCR beta chain was documented in a study of OX40 agonist ivuxolimab in advanced cancers. Here immunoSEQ multiplex PCR was the method, and the copy in TCRdb shows in-frame clones only, minus some. The table includes around 86,000 clones, roughly 84% detected once. Between the trimmed V and J ends, which lost 6 bases and 3 bases, there was a span of 17 bases. Germline CDR1 is MDHEN and CDR2 is SYDVKM. The CDR3 contains 15 residues. This clone is a singleton in its sample. The J gene is TRBJ1-2, the V gene TRBV28; perhaps TRBD1 as D (6 bases). The source of this sequence is an adult with an advanced solid tumor such as melanoma, head and neck, liver or kidney cancer. Sample: CD4+ or CD8+ T cells sorted from blood, taken in a trial of the OX40 agonist ivuxolimab. CDR3 protein: CASSITGPRHYGYTF. The CDR3 coding sequence is TGTGCCAGCAGCATTACAGGGCCCCGCCACTATGGCTACACCTTC.